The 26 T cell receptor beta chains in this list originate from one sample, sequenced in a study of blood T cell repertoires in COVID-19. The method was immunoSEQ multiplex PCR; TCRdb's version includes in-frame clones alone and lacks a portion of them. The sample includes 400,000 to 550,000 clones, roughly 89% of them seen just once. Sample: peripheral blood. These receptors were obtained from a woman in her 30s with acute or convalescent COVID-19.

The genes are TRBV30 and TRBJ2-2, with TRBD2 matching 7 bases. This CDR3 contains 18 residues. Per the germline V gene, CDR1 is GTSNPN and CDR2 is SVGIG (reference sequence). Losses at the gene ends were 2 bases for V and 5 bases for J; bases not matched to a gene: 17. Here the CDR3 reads CAWSLRGWGSGFTGELFF. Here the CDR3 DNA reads TGTGCCTGGAGTCTACGGGGATGGGGTAGCGGGTTTACCGGGGAGCTGTTTTTT.

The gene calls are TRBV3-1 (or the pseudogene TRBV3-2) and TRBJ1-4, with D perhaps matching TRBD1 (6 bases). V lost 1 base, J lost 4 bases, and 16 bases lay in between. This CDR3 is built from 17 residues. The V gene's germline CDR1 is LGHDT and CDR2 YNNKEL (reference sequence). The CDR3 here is CASSQVKTGSDNEKLFF. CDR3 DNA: TGTGCCAGCAGCCAAGTTAAGACAGGTTCAGATAATGAAAAACTGTTTTTT.

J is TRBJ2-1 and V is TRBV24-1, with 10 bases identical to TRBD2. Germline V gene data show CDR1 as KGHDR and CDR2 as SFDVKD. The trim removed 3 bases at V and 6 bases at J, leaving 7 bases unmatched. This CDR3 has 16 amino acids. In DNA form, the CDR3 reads TGTGCCACCAGTGATAGAACTAGCGGGGTCTCCAATGAGCAGTTCTTC. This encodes CATSDRTSGVSNEQFF.

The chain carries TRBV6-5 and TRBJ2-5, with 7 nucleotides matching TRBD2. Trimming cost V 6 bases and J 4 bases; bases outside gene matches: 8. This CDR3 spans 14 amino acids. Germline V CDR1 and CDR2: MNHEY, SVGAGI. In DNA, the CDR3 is TGTGCCAGCAGGCCATCTTGGGGGGGAGAGACCCAGTACTTC. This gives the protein CASRPSWGGETQYF.

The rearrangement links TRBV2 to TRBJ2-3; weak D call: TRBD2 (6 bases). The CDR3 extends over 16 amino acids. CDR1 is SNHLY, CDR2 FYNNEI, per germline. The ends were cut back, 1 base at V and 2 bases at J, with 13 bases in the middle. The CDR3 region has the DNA TGTGCCAGCAGTGAAGGACTAGGCCCCCCCACAGATACGCAGTATTTT. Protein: CASSEGLGPPTDTQYF.

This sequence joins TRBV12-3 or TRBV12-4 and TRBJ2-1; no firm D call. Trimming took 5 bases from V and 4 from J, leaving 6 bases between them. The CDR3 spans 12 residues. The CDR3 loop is CASSRGYNEQFF. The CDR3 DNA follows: TGTGCCAGCAGTAGAGGTTACAATGAGCAGTTCTTC.

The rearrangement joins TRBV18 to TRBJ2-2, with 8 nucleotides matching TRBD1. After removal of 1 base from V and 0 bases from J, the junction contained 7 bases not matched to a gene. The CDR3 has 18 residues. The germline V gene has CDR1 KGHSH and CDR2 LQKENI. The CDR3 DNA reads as TGTGCCAGCTCACCACGAAGACAGGGGACGACGAACACCGGGGAGCTGTTTTTT. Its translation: CASSPRRQGTTNTGELFF.

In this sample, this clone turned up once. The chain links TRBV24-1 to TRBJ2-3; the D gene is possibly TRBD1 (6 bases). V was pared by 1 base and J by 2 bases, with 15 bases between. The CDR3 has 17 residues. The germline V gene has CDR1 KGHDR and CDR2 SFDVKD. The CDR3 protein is CATSDLNEQGNTDTQYF. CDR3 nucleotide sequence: TGTGCCACCAGTGATTTAAACGAACAGGGAAACACAGATACGCAGTATTTT.

CDR3 in amino acids: CASSFPGRQGALGEQYF. The CDR3 DNA sequence: TGTGCCAGCAGTTTTCCTGGAAGACAGGGGGCCTTGGGCGAGCAGTACTTC. The gene calls are TRBV27 and TRBJ2-7; 10 nucleotides agree with TRBD1. Germline V lookup: CDR1 MNHEY, CDR2 SMNVEV (reference sequence). V was pared by 3 bases and J by 6 bases, with 14 bases of the junction left unmatched. The CDR3 has 17 residues.

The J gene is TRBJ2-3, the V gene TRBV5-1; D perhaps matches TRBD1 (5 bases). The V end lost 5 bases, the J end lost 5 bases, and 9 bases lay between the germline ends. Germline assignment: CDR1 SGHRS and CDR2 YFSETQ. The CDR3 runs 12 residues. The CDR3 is CASSIGEDTQYF. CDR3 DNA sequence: TGCGCCAGCAGTATAGGGGAAGATACGCAGTATTTT.

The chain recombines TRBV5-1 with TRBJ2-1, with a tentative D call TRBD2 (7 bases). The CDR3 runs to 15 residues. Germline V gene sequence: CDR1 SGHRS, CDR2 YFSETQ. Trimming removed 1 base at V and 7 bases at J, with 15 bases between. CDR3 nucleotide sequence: TGCGCCAGCAGCTTGTGGGGGGGCGCTGGGAATGAGCAGTTCTTC. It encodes CASSLWGGAGNEQFF.

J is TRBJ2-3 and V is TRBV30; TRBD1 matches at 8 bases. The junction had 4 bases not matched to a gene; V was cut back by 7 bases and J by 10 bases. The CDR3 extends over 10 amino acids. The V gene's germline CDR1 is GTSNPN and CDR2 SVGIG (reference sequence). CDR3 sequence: CASRGRAQYF. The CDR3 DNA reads TGTGCCTCCAGGGGGCGTGCGCAGTATTTT.

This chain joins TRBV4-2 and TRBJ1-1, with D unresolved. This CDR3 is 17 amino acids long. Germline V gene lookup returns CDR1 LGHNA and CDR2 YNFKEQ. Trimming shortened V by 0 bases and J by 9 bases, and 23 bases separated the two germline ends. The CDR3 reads CASSQDIGGASNAQAFF. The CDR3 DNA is TGTGCCAGCAGCCAAGATATCGGTGGAGCGTCAAACGCTCAAGCTTTCTTT.

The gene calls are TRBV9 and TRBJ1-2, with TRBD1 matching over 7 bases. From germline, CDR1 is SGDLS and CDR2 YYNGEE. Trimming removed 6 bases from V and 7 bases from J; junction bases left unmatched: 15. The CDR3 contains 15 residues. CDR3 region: CASNTLGGALAGYTF. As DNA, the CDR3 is TGTGCCAGCAACACCCTAGGGGGCGCCTTGGCTGGCTACACCTTC.

CDR3 protein: CASSLLGHLSYEQYF. In DNA form, the CDR3 reads TGTGCCAGCAGTTTATTGGGACACCTCTCCTACGAGCAGTACTTC. This sequence joins TRBV27 and TRBJ2-7; tentatively, D is TRBD1 (6 bases). Germline V gene lookup returns CDR1 MNHEY and CDR2 SMNVEV (reference sequence). The CDR3 spans 15 residues. V was shortened by 1 base and J by 0 bases, with 10 bases between the two germline ends.

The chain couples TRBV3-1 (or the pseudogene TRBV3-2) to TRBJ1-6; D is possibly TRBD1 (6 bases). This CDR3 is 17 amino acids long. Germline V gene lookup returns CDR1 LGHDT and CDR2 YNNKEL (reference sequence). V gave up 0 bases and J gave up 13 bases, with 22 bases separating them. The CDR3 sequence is CASSQERLGAGADPLHF. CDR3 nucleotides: TGTGCCAGCAGCCAAGAGAGGCTGGGTGCAGGGGCTGATCCCCTCCACTTT.

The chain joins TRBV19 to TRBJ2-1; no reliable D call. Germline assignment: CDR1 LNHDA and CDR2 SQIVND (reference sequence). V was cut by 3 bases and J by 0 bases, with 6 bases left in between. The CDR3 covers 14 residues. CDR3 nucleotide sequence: TGTGCCAGTAGTATGGAGTTCTCCTACAATGAGCAGTTCTTC. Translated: CASSMEFSYNEQFF. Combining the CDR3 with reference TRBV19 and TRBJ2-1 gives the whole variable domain DGGITQSPKYLFRKEGQNVTLSCEQNLNHDAMYWYRQDPGQGLRLIYYSQIVNDFQKGDIAEGYSVSREKKESFPLTVTSAQKNPTAFYLCASSMEFSYNEQFFGPGTRLTVL.

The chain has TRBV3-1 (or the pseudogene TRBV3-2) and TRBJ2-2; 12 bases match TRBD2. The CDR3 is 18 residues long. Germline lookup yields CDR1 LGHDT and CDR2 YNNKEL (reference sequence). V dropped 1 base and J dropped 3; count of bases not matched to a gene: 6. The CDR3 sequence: CASSQVPSGGVDTGELFF. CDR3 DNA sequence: TGTGCCAGCAGCCAAGTGCCTAGCGGGGGGGTGGACACCGGGGAGCTGTTTTTT.

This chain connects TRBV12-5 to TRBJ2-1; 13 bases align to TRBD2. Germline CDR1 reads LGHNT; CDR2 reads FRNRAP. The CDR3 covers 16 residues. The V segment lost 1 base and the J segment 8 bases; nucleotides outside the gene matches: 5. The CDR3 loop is CASGLAGLAGEDEQFF. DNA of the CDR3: TGTGCTAGTGGTTTGGCCGGACTAGCGGGGGAGGATGAGCAGTTCTTC. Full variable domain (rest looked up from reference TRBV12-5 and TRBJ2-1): DARVTQTPRHKVTEMGQEVTMRCQPILGHNTVFWYRQTMMQGLELLAYFRNRAPLDDSGMPKDRFSAEMPDATLATLKIQPSEPRDSAVYFCASGLAGLAGEDEQFFGPGTRLTVL.

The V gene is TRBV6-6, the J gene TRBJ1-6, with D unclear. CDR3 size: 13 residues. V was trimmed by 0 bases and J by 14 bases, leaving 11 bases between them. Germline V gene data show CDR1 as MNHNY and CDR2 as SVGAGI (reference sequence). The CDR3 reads CASSYSLSGTLHF. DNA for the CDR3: TGTGCCAGCAGTTACTCGTTGTCGGGAACCCTCCACTTT.

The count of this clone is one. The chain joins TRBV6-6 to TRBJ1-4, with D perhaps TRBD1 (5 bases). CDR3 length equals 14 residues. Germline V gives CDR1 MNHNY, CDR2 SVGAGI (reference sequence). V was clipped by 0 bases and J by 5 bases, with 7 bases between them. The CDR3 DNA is TGTGCCAGCAGTTACTCGAACAGGAATGAAAAACTGTTTTTT. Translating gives CASSYSNRNEKLFF.

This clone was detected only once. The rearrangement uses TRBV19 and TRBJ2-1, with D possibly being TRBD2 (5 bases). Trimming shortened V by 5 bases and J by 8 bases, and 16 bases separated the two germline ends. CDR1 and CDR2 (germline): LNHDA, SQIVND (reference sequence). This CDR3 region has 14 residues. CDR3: CASSLGWGVDEQFF. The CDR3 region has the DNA TGTGCCAGTAGTCTTGGGTGGGGAGTTGATGAGCAGTTCTTC.

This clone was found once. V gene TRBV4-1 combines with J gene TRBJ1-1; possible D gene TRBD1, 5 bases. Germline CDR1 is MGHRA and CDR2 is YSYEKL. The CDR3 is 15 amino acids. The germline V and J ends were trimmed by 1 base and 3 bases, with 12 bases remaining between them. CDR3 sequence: CASSQGDGGDTEAFF. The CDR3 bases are TGCGCCAGCAGCCAAGGGGACGGGGGAGACACTGAAGCTTTCTTT.

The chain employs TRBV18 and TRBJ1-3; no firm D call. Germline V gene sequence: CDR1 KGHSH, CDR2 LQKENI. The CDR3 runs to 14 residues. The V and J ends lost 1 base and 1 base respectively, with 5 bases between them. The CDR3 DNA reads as TGTGCCAGCTCACCACGAGAGTCTGGAAACACCATATATTTT. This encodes CASSPRESGNTIYF.

The CDR3 region is CAWSGGDRVGADTQYF. CDR3 nucleotides: TGTGCCTGGAGTGGGGGCGACAGGGTAGGAGCAGATACGCAGTATTTT. The rearrangement uses TRBV30 and TRBJ2-3; 7 bases are a match to TRBD1. Trimming removed 1 base from V and 4 bases from J; junction bases left unmatched: 11. From germline, CDR1 is GTSNPN and CDR2 SVGIG (reference sequence). There are 16 residues in the CDR3.

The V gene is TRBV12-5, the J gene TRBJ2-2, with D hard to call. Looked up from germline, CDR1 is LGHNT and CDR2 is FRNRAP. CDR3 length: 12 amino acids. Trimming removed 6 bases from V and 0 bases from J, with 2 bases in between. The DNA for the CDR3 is TGTGCTAGTGGCGCGAACACCGGGGAGCTGTTTTTT. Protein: CASGANTGELFF.